The 5 T cell receptor beta chains below were found in one sample sequenced in a study of blood T cell repertoires in COVID-19. Here immunoSEQ multiplex PCR was the method, and the copy in TCRdb shows in-frame clones only, minus some. The data show more than 200,000 clones, with 83% seen just once and 2% to 3% held by the top ten. Material: peripheral blood. These receptor sequences come from a middle-aged woman with active or convalescent COVID-19.

The genes are TRBV27 and TRBJ2-1, with 11 bases aligning to TRBD1. Losses at the gene ends were 4 bases for V and 10 bases for J; bases not matched to a gene: 9. The CDR3 covers 15 residues. Germline V gene lookup returns CDR1 MNHEY and CDR2 SMNVEV (reference sequence). The CDR3 loop is CASSSDRGPTWEQFF. CDR3 DNA sequence: TGTGCCAGCAGTTCGGACAGGGGGCCGACATGGGAGCAGTTCTTC.

This CDR3 is CASSQGLAGGETQYF. Written as DNA, the CDR3 is TGTGCCAGCAGCCAGGGACTAGCGGGAGGAGAGACCCAGTACTTC. The J gene is TRBJ2-5, the V gene TRBV11-3, with 15 bases matching TRBD2. Germline CDR1 is SGHNT and CDR2 is YENEEA. With 5 bases clipped from V and 4 bases from J, the junction kept 2 bases outside the gene matches. The CDR3 runs 15 residues.

The chain links TRBV2 to TRBJ1-4, with 12 bases fitting TRBD1. The CDR3 totals 17 residues. The germline V gene has CDR1 SNHLY and CDR2 FYNNEI. J was trimmed by 2 bases and V by 5 bases; bases with no gene match: 6. This chain's CDR3 is CASSKGTGGATNEKLFF. CDR3 bases: TGTGCCAGCAGTAAGGGGACAGGGGGCGCGACTAATGAAAAACTGTTTTTT. The complete variable domain, with remaining parts taken from reference TRBV2 and TRBJ1-4, reads EPEVTQTPSHQVTQMGQEVILRCVPISNHLYFYWYRQILGQKVEFLVSFYNNEISEKSEIFDDQFSVERPDGSNFTLKIRSTKLEDSAMYFCASSKGTGGATNEKLFFGSGTQLSVL.

The sample holds one count of this clone. The gene calls are TRBV27 and TRBJ2-7; TRBD1 matches 8 bases. The CDR3 covers 15 residues. J lost 4 bases, V lost 6 bases, and 11 bases had no gene match. Germline CDR1 and CDR2: MNHEY and SMNVEV (reference sequence). This CDR3 reads CASSAGAGGRYEQYF. CDR3 nucleotide sequence: TGTGCCAGCAGCGCTGGGGCAGGGGGCAGGTACGAGCAGTACTTC.

The chain has TRBV29-1 and TRBJ1-2; D gene unclear. The length of the CDR3 is 11 residues. From germline, CDR1 is SQVTM and CDR2 ANQGSEA. V was pared by 8 bases and J by 2 bases, with 9 bases between. The CDR3 DNA sequence: TGCAGCCTACACGGGAACTATGGCTACACCTTC. Translation: CSLHGNYGYTF.